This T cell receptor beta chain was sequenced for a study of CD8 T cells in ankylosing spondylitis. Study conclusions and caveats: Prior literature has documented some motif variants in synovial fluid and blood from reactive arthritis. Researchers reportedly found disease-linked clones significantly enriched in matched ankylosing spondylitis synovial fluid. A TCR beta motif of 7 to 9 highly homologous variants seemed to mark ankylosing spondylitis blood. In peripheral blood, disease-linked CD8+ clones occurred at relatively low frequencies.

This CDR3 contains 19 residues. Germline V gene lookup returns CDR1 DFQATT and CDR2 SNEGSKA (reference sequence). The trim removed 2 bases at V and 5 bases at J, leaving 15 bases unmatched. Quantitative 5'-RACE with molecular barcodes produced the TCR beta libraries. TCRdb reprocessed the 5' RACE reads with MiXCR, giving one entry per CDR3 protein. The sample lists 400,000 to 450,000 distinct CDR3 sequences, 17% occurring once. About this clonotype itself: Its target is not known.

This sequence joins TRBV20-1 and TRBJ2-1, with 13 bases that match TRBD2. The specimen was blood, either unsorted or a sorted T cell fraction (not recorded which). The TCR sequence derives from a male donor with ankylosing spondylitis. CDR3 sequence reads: CSARPKPGLAGFRHNEQFF. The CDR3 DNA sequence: TGCAGTGCTAGACCAAAACCGGGACTAGCGGGATTCCGCCACAATGAGCAGTTCTTC.